This T cell receptor beta chain was obtained from a study of Ad26.COV2.S vaccination and SARS-CoV-2 variants (dated by TCRdb to the early 2020s). Broadly, across the study: Donors in the vaccine arm were drawn from COV1001, a phase I-IIa trial of Ad26.COV2.S in healthy adults that was multicentre, randomized, double-blind and placebo-controlled. Ad26.COV2.S was administered intramuscularly at a dose of 5x10^10 or 1x10^11 viral particles, either as one shot or as two shots given 56 days apart. Trial participants were randomized into five groups of five: low-dose or high-dose Ad26.COV2.S given once or twice, or placebo on both occasions. A total of about 30 samples were included in the TCR-sequenced set, comprising around 20 Ad26.COV2.S vaccine recipients, 5 placebo recipients and 8 SARS-CoV-2 convalescent individuals. Throughout the experiments and outcome assessment, investigators stayed blinded to trial group allocation. TCRbeta repertoire sequencing served as the tool for gauging how specific and how broad the SARS-CoV-2-reactive T cell receptors were following Ad26.COV2.S vaccination.

With respect to this clone: What antigen it recognizes has not been identified. Base qualities are not provided; no much larger clone lies one nucleotide away.

The immunoSEQ Assay was the method used to sequence TCRbeta CDR3 regions. After extraction, genomic DNA underwent amplification by bias-controlled multiplex PCR, followed by high-throughput sequencing. The paper's processing steps were these. To quantify the absolute abundance of every unique TCRbeta CDR3 region, sequences were collapsed and filtered. T cell fraction was estimated by normalizing TCRbeta template counts to usable DNA, with usable DNA measured through amplification of reference genes found in all nucleated cells. Repertoire TCRs were annotated as SARS-CoV-2-specific when V gene, CDR3 amino acid sequence and J gene were exactly matched to a known reactive TCR set. The reference SARS-CoV-2 TCR set was obtained from MIRA and was filtered for enrichment in COVID-19-positive ImmuneCODE repertoires, whereby public or cross-reactive TCRs were removed. Based on the MIRA antigens, annotated TCRs were further analysed at the level of specific ORF or position within ORF. Depth was the summed frequency of annotated unique rearrangements, while breadth was defined as annotated unique rearrangements over total unique productive rearrangements. Group comparisons of TCR breadth used two-sided Wilcoxon rank-sum tests. As stored in TCRdb, this immuneACCESS dataset retains in-frame rearrangements with V and J assigned. A fraction of the clones does not appear; measured against another copy, unresolved V genes explain less than half of the discrepancy, and the remainder lacks a known reason. The DNA gave D and trimming, while V, J and clone size come from that table. Counted in this sample were some 460,000 clones; 89% of them appeared once. The ten most abundant clones make up around 1.6% of the sample.

The research as a whole found: Vaccine and placebo recipients had similar non-spike TCR breadth, a finding consistent with the vaccine containing only spike. After vaccination, spike-specific CD8+ and CD4+ T cell responses were reported to show substantial breadth. According to the authors, total T cell responses may have been underestimated by the TCR breadth and depth analyses. Compared with placebo recipients, Ad26.COV2.S recipients showed higher spike-specific TCR breadth (P = 0.0014). Comparing responses between vaccine doses or regimens was not something the study was powered to do.

Inclusive of the bounding cysteine and phenylalanine, the CDR3 is 16 residues long. The only DNA kept is the CDR3, 48 bases in frame from the first base. Reading the germline V gene (reference sequence) gives CDR1 SEHNR and CDR2 FQNEAQ. V is pruned by 1 base and J by 2 bases, leaving 4 bases of the junction without a gene match. Interpreted using the paper, the treatment or condition label stands for: approximately 18 received Ad26.COV2.S at low or high dose, single or two shots; a few received placebo; per-sample allocation not given. For vaccine and placebo recipients, the sequenced repertoires came from samples collected on day 63 after the first injection. In Cohort 1b, roughly 25 adults aged 18-55 years were enrolled at a single site in Boston, USA, between 29 July and 7 August 2020. Ad26.COV2.S was a replication-incompetent adenovirus type 26 vector that expressed a prefusion-stabilized SARS-CoV-2 spike protein derived from the original Wuhan strain.

The receptor comes from a person aged 18 to 65 who received the Ad26.COV2.S COVID-19 vaccine or a placebo. The sequence links TRBV7-9 to TRBJ1-4; 7 central nucleotides agree with TRBD1. Specimen: peripheral blood, collected in a trial of Ad26.COV2.S vaccine versus placebo. At the DNA level, the sequence is TGTGCCAGCAGCTTAGGACTAGGGGGCACTAATGAAAAACTGTTTTTT. Its product reads: CASSLGLGGTNEKLFF. Extended through the reference TRBV7-9 and TRBJ1-4 proteins, this CDR3 yields the full variable domain: DTGVSQNPRHKITKRGQNVTFRCDPISEHNRLYWYRQTLGQGPEFLTYFQNEAQLEKSRLLSDRFSAERPKGSFSTLEIQRTEQGDSAMYLCASSLGLGGTNEKLFFGSGTQLSVL.